This T cell receptor beta chain comes out of a study of CD8 T cells in ankylosing spondylitis. Study results and caveats: Apparently characteristic of ankylosing spondylitis blood was a TCR beta motif (about 8 highly homologous variants). There was reportedly significant enrichment of clones that were disease-linked in matched ankylosing spondylitis synovial fluid. Some motif variants had been reported before (in reactive arthritis synovial fluid and blood).

Quantitative 5'-RACE with molecular barcodes was used to make the TCR beta libraries. TCRdb re-called the 5' RACE reads with MiXCR, one entry per CDR3 protein. The table lists 500,000 to 650,000 distinct CDR3 sequences, over 4% of them singletons. The length of the CDR3 is 18 residues. Germline V lookup: CDR1 MGHRA, CDR2 YSYEKL. V gave up 1 base and J gave up 1 base; unmatched junction bases: 5. As for this clonotype: What it binds is unknown.

Sequenced material: blood, either unsorted or a sorted T cell fraction (not recorded which). The V and J genes are TRBV4-1 and TRBJ2-5; TRBD2 matches 14 bases. This TCR was recovered from a male donor with ankylosing spondylitis. CDR3 sequence (DNA): TGCGCCAGCAGCCAAGGACTAGCGGGAGGGCCTGGCCAAGAGACCCAGTACTTC. This codes for CASSQGLAGGPGQETQYF.